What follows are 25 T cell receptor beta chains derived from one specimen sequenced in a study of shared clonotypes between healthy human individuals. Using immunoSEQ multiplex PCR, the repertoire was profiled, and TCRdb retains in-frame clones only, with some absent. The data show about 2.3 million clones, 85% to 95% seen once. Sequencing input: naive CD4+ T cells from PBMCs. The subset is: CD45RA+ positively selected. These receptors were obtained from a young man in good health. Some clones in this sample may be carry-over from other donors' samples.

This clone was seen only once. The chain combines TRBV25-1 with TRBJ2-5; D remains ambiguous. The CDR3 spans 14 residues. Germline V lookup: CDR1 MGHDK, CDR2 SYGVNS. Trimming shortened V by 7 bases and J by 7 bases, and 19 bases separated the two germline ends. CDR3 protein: CASNSPSDQSTQYF. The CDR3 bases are TGTGCCAGCAATAGCCCCTCCGATCAGTCGACCCAGTACTTC.

CDR3 loop: CASSLGTPLGYTF. In DNA, the CDR3 is TGTGCCAGCAGTTTGGGGACACCCCTGGGCTACACCTTC. This sequence joins TRBV28 and TRBJ1-2; maybe TRBD1 (6 bases). V was cut by 3 bases and J by 8 bases, with 13 bases left in between. Germline V CDR1 and CDR2: MDHEN, SYDVKM. The CDR3 spans 13 residues.

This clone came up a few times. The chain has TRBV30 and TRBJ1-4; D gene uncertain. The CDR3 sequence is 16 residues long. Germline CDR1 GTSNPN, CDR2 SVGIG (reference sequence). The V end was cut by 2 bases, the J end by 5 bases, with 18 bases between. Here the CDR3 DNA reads TGTGCCTGGAGTCCGAGGTCGGCGGGAAGAAATGAAAAACTGTTTTTT. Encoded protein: CAWSPRSAGRNEKLFF.

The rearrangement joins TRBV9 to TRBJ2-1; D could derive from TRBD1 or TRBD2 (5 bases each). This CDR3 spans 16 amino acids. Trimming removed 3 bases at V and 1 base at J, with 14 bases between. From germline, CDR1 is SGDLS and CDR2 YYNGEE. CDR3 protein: CASSARDAASYNEQFF. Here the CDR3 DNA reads TGTGCCAGCAGCGCCCGGGACGCGGCTTCCTACAATGAGCAGTTCTTC.

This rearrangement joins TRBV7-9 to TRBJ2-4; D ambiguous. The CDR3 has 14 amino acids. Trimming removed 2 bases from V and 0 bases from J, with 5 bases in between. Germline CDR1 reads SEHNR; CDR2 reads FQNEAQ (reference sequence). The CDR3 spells CASSLQVAKNIQYF. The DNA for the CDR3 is TGTGCCAGCAGCTTACAAGTAGCCAAAAACATTCAGTACTTC.

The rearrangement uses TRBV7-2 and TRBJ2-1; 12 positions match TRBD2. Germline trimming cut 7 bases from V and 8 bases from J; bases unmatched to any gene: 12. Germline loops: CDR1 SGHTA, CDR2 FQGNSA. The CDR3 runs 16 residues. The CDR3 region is CASISKLAGGPHEQFF. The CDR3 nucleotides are TGTGCCAGCATCTCGAAACTAGCGGGAGGACCACATGAGCAGTTCTTC.

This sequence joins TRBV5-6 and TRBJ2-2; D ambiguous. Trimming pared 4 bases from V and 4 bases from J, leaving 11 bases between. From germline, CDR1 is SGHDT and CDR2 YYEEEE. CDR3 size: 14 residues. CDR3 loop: CASSPRTSTGELFF. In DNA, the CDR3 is TGTGCCAGCAGCCCCAGGACGTCCACCGGGGAGCTGTTTTTT.

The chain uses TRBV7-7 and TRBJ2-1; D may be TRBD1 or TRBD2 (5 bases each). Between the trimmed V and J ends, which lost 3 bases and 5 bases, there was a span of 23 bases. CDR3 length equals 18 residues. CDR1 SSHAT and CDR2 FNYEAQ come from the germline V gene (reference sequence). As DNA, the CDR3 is TGTGCCAGCAGCTTTCTCCCAGCCCCCCGGGACGGGCACAATGAGCAGTTCTTC. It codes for CASSFLPAPRDGHNEQFF.

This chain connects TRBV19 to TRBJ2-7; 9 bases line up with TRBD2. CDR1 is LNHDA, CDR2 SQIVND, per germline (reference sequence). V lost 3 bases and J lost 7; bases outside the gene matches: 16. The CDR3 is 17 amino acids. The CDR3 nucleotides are TGTGCCAGTAGTATCTTGGTCCGGGCTAGCGGGGAAGTAGAGCAGTACTTC. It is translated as CASSILVRASGEVEQYF.

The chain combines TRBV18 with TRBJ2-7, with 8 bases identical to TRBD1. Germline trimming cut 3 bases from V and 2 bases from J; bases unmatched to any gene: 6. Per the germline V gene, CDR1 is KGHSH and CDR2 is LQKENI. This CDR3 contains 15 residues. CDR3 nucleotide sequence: TGTGCCAGCTCACCGTGGGACAGGCCCACCTACGAGCAGTACTTC. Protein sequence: CASSPWDRPTYEQYF.

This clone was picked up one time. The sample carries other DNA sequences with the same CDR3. This CDR3 reads CASSATGDTEAFF. The CDR3, as DNA: TGTGCCAGCAGCGCCACAGGGGACACTGAAGCTTTCTTT. This chain joins TRBV9 and TRBJ1-1; TRBD1 matches 7 bases. Per the germline V gene, CDR1 is SGDLS and CDR2 is YYNGEE. J gave up 3 bases and V 3 bases, and 2 bases lay outside the gene matches. CDR3 length: 13 residues.

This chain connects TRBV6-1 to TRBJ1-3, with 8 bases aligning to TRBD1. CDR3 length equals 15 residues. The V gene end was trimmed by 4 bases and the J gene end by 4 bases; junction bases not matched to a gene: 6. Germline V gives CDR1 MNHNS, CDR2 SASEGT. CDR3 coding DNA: TGTGCCAGCAGTGTCCAGAGGACAGGGGGAAACACCATATATTTT. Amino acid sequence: CASSVQRTGGNTIYF.

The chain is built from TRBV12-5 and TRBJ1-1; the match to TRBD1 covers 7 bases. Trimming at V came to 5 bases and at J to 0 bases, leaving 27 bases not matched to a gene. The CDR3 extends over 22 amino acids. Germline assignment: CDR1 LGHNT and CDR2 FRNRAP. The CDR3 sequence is CASGPDRVSAAKSPWLNTEAFF. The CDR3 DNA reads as TGTGCTAGTGGTCCCGACAGGGTTTCCGCCGCAAAGAGCCCGTGGTTGAACACTGAAGCTTTCTTT.

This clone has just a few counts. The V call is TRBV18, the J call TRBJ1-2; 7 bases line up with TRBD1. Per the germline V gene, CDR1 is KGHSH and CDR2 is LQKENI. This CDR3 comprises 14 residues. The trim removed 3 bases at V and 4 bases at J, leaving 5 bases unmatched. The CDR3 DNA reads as TGTGCCAGCTCACCGGGACAGTTAGTCTATGGCTACACCTTC. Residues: CASSPGQLVYGYTF.

CDR3 coding DNA: TGCGCCAGCAGCTTGACCGGACTAGCGACAGATACGCAGTATTTT. It specifies CASSLTGLATDTQYF. The rearrangement joins TRBV5-1 to TRBJ2-3, with 9 bases fitting TRBD2. CDR3 length equals 15 residues. CDR1 and CDR2 from the germline V gene are SGHRS and YFSETQ. The J segment lost 3 bases and the V segment lost 1 base, leaving 3 bases of the junction unmatched.

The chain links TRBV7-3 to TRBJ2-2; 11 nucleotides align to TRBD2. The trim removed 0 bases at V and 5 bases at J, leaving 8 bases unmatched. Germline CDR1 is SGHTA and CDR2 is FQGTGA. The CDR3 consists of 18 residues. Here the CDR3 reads CASSLTLTSGRGTGELFF. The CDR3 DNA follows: TGTGCCAGCAGCTTAACACTAACTAGCGGGAGAGGGACCGGGGAGCTGTTTTTT.

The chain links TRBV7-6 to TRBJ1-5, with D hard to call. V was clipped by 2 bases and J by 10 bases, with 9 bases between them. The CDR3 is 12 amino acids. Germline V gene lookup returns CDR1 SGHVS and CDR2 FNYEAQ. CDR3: CASSLFGFPQHF. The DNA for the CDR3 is TGTGCCAGCAGCTTATTTGGGTTCCCCCAGCATTTT.

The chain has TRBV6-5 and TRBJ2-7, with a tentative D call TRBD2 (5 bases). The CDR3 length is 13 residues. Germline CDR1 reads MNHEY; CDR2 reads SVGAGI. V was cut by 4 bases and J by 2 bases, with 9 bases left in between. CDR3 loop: CASSLEGAYEQYF. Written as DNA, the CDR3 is TGTGCCAGCAGTTTAGAGGGTGCCTACGAGCAGTACTTC.

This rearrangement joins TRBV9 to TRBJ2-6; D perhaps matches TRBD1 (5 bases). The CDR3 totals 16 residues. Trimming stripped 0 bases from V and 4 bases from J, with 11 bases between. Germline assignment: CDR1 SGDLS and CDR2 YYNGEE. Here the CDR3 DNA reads TGTGCCAGCAGCGTAGCTCAAGGGGTCGGGGCCAACGTCCTGACTTTC. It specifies CASSVAQGVGANVLTF. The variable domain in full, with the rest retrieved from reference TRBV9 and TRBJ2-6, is DSGVTQTPKHLITATGQRVTLRCSPRSGDLSVYWYQQSLDQGLQFLIQYYNGEERAKGNILERFSAQQFPDLHSELNLSSLELGDSALYFCASSVAQGVGANVLTFGAGSRLTVL.

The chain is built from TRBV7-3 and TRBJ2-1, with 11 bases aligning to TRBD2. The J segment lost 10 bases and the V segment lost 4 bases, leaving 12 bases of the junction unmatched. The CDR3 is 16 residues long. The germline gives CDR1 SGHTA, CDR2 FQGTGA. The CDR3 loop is CASSWLIAGGLQEQFF. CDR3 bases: TGTGCCAGCAGCTGGCTCATAGCGGGAGGGCTACAGGAGCAGTTCTTC.

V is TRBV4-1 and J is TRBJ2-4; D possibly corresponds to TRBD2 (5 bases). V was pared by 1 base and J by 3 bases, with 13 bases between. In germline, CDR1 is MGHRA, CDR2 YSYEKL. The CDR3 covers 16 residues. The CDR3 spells CASSQGVIRGKNIQYF. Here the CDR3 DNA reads TGCGCCAGCAGCCAAGGGGTCATTCGGGGCAAAAACATTCAGTACTTC.

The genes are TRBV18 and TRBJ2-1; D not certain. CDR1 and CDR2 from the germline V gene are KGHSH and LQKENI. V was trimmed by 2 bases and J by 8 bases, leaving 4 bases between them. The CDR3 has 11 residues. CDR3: CASSPIDEQFF. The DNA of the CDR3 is TGTGCCAGCTCACCAATCGATGAGCAGTTCTTC.

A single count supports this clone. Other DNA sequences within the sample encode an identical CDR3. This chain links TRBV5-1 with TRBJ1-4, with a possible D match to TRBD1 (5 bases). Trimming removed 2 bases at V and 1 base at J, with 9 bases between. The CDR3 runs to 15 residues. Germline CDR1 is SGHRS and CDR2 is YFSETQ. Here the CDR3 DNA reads TGCGCCAGCAGCTTTGGCACAGGAACTAATGAAAAACTGTTTTTT. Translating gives CASSFGTGTNEKLFF.

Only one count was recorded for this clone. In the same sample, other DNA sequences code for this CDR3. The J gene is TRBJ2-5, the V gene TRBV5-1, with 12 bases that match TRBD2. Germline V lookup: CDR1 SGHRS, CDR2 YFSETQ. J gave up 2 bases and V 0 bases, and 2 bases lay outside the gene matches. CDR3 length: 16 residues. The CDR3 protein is CASSLVGTSGQETQYF. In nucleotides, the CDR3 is TGCGCCAGCAGCTTGGTTGGGACTAGCGGGCAAGAGACCCAGTACTTC.

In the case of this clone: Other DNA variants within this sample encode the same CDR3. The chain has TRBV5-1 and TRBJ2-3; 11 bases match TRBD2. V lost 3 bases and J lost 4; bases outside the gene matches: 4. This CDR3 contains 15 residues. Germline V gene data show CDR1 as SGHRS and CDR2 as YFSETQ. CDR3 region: CASSSLAGGADTQYF. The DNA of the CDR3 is TGCGCCAGCAGCTCTCTAGCGGGAGGAGCAGATACGCAGTATTTT.